The clone carrying this TCR beta chain was seen only once. Its antigen is not identified. The data were taken from a study of cytomegalovirus exposure and HLA in healthy donors. With 60 Vbeta and 13 Jbeta primers, the PCR was carried out. Assay: immunoSEQ multiplex PCR; the TCRdb copy retains only in-frame clones and omits some. The table records about 160,000 clones, about 76% of them present only once. Overall study results and limits: Generally TCR sequences proved uncommon, though certain public TCRs appeared in numerous donors. In terms of immune exposure information, only CMV serostatus was available.

Losses at the gene ends were 7 bases for V and 1 base for J; bases not matched to a gene: 6. The CDR3 loop spans 13 amino acids. CDR1 and CDR2 (germline): SQVTM, ANQGSEA. Material for sequencing was PBMCs. The chain links TRBV29-1 to TRBJ1-1; TRBD1 matches 7 bases. The sequence was collected from a female donor in good health and CMV-seronegative. The chain's CDR3 is CSARGQENTEAFF. CDR3 sequence (DNA): TGCAGCGCCCGAGGACAGGAGAACACTGAAGCTTTCTTT.